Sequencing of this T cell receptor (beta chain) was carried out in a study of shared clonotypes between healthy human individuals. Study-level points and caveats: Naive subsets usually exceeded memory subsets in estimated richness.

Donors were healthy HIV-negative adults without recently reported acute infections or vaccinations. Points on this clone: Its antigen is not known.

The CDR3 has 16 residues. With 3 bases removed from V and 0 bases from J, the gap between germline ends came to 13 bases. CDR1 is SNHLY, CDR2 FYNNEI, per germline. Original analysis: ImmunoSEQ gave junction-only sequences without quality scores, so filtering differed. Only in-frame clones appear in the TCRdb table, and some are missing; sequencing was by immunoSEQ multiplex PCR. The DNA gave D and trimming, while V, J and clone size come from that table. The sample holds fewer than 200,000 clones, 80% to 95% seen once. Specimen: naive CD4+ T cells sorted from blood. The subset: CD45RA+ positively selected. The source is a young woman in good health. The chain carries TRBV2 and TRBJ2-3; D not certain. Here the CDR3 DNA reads TGTGCCAGCAGTGAGTTTCGGACGTCCAGCACAGATACGCAGTATTTT. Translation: CASSEFRTSSTDTQYF.